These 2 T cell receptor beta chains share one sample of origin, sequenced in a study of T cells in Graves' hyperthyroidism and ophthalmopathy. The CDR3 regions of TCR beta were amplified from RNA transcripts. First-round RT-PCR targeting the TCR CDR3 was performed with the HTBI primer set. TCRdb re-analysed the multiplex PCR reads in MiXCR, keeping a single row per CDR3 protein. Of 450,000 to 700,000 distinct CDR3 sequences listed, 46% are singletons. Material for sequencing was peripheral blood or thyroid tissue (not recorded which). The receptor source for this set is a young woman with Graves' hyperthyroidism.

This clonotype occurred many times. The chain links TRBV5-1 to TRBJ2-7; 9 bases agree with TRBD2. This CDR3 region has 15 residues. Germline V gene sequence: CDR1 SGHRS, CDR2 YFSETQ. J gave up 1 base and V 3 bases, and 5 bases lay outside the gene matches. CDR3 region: CASSSGLAFSYEQYF. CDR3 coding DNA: TGCGCCAGCAGCTCGGGACTAGCTTTTTCCTACGAGCAGTACTTC.

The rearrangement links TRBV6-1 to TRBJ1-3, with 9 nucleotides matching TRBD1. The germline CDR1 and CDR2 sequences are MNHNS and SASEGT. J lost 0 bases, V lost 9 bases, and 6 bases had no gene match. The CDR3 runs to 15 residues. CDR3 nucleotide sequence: TGTGCCAGTTGGGGACAGGGAACCTCTGGAAACACCATATATTTT. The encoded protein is CASWGQGTSGNTIYF.